These T cell receptor beta chains were read from a single sample in a study of T cell responses to AZD1222 COVID-19 vaccine. The repertoire was sequenced with immunoSEQ multiplex PCR; TCRdb's copy has only in-frame clones and lacks some. The table has about 130,000 clones, over 90% seen once. This sample comprised peripheral blood, obtained on day 0 of AZD1222 vaccination. These TCRs come from an adult in good health. Both conserved end residues are part of each CDR3. A D gene is named only where the DNA matches it firmly. A clone size is listed for some rows: how often the clone was seen (once, few, many), or a class if it is expanded.

J gene: TRBJ2-7
D gene: TRBD1
clone size: NA
V gene: TRBV14
CDR3 protein: CASSQAIRTGPYEQYF
CDR3 DNA: TGTGCCAGCAGCCAAGCAATACGGACAGGGCCCTACGAGCAGTACTTC

J gene: TRBJ1-5
D gene: NA
clone size: once
V gene: TRBV19
CDR3 protein: CASSIGQDSNQPQHF
CDR3 DNA: TGTGCCAGTAGTATAGGCCAAGATAGCAATCAGCCCCAGCATTTT

J gene: TRBJ2-7
D gene: TRBD1
clone size: NA
V gene: TRBV20-1
CDR3 protein: CSASRTGRDYEQYF
CDR3 DNA: TGCAGTGCTAGTCGGACAGGCCGCGACTACGAGCAGTACTTC

J gene: TRBJ2-6
D gene: NA
clone size: NA
V gene: TRBV23-1
CDR3 protein: CASSQARATECGANVLTF
CDR3 DNA: TGCGCCAGCAGTCAGGCCAGGGCAACAGAGTGTGGGGCCAACGTCCTGACTTTC

J gene: TRBJ2-2
D gene: NA
clone size: NA
V gene: TRBV24-1
CDR3 protein: CATSDFSPRGRGTGELFF
CDR3 DNA: TGTGCCACCAGTGATTTTTCGCCACGAGGCCGTGGCACCGGGGAGCTGTTTTTT

J gene: TRBJ1-1
D gene: NA
clone size: NA
V gene: TRBV6-5
CDR3 protein: CASRTGRNTEAFF
CDR3 DNA: TGTGCCAGCCGGACGGGGAGAAACACTGAAGCTTTCTTT

J gene: TRBJ1-3
D gene: NA
clone size: NA
V gene: TRBV5-8
CDR3 protein: CASQFGKSGNTIYF
CDR3 DNA: TGTGCCAGCCAGTTTGGGAAGTCGGGAAACACCATATATTTT

J gene: TRBJ2-7
D gene: NA
clone size: NA
V gene: TRBV4-3
CDR3 protein: CASSQDMGYYEQYF
CDR3 DNA: TGCGCCAGCAGCCAAGATATGGGTTATTACGAGCAGTACTTC

J gene: TRBJ1-5
D gene: NA
clone size: NA
V gene: TRBV28
CDR3 protein: CASSRSREQDQHF
CDR3 DNA: TGTGCCAGCAGTCGTTCTCGAGAACAGGACCAGCATTTT

J gene: TRBJ2-7
D gene: NA
clone size: NA
V gene: TRBV4-1
CDR3 protein: CASSQDMGGAYEQYF
CDR3 DNA: TGCGCCAGCAGCCAAGATATGGGGGGTGCCTACGAGCAGTACTTC

J gene: TRBJ1-2
D gene: NA
clone size: NA
V gene: TRBV27
CDR3 protein: CASGSWGSRNYGYTF
CDR3 DNA: TGTGCCAGCGGTTCCTGGGGCAGTCGAAACTATGGCTACACCTTC

J gene: TRBJ2-1
D gene: NA
clone size: NA
V gene: TRBV4-1
CDR3 protein: CASSPAAVASLKPSYNEQFF
CDR3 DNA: TGCGCCAGCAGCCCCGCGGCAGTAGCTAGCCTCAAGCCCTCCTACAATGAGCAGTTCTTC

J gene: TRBJ1-1
D gene: NA
clone size: NA
V gene: TRBV12-5
CDR3 protein: CASGFTAGNTGYQAFF
CDR3 DNA: TGTGCTAGTGGTTTCACCGCAGGGAATACAGGGTACCAAGCTTTCTTT

J gene: TRBJ2-7
D gene: TRBD2
clone size: NA
V gene: TRBV5-1
CDR3 protein: CASSLSGDGYEQYF
CDR3 DNA: TGCGCCAGCAGCTTGAGCGGGGACGGGTACGAGCAGTACTTC

J gene: TRBJ2-1
D gene: TRBD2
clone size: NA
V gene: TRBV29-1
CDR3 protein: CSVVLGLDNYNEQFF
CDR3 DNA: TGCAGCGTCGTACTTGGACTAGATAACTACAATGAGCAGTTCTTC

J gene: TRBJ2-7
D gene: TRBD2
clone size: NA
V gene: TRBV9
CDR3 protein: CASSAGLVNYEQYF
CDR3 DNA: TGTGCCAGCAGCGCAGGACTAGTCAACTACGAGCAGTACTTC

J gene: TRBJ2-7
D gene: NA
clone size: NA
V gene: TRBV6-1
CDR3 protein: CASSDRASINGYEQYF
CDR3 DNA: TGTGCCAGCAGTGACCGGGCCTCAATTAACGGCTACGAGCAGTACTTC